Each of the 16 T cell receptor beta chains below was sequenced from the same sample in a study of T cell responses to AZD1222 COVID-19 vaccine. Sequencing was performed with immunoSEQ multiplex PCR; in TCRdb, only in-frame clones are kept and a portion is missing. The sample lists under 45,000 clones; roughly 85% were seen once. Sequencing used peripheral blood, obtained 28 days after the second dose of the MenACWY control vaccine. The receptors were sampled from an adult who received the MenACWY meningococcal vaccine as a control.

The genes are TRBV19 and TRBJ2-1; no reliable D call. This CDR3 contains 14 residues. Trimming removed 0 bases from V and 7 bases from J, with 10 bases in between. The germline V gene encodes CDR1 LNHDA and CDR2 SQIVND (reference sequence). In DNA, the CDR3 is TGTGCCAGTAGTATAGATCCAACGGTGAATGAGCAGTTCTTC. It is translated as CASSIDPTVNEQFF.

V usage is TRBV27 and J usage is TRBJ1-2; 8 bases fit TRBD1. V shed 3 bases and J 3 bases; nucleotides not matched to a gene: 6. The CDR3 has 15 amino acids. The germline CDR1 and CDR2 sequences are MNHEY and SMNVEV (reference sequence). The CDR3 spells CASSFNRDRYYGYTF. The CDR3 DNA sequence: TGTGCCAGCAGTTTTAACCGGGACAGGTACTATGGCTACACCTTC.

The chain combines TRBV5-4 with TRBJ2-3; a possible D gene is TRBD1 (6 bases). From germline, CDR1 is SGHNT and CDR2 YYREEE (reference sequence). The germline V and J ends were trimmed by 4 bases and 1 base, with 10 bases remaining between them. This CDR3 contains 14 residues. The CDR3, as DNA: TGTGCCAGCAGCACACGGACAGGCACAGATACGCAGTATTTT. Residues: CASSTRTGTDTQYF.

The chain carries TRBV10-1 and TRBJ2-3; 8 positions match TRBD2. Per germline, CDR1 WNHNN and CDR2 SYGVQD (reference sequence). This CDR3 is 14 amino acids long. V trimming: 2 bases; J trimming: 4 bases; junction bases outside the gene matches: 2. CDR3 sequence (DNA): TGCGCCAGCAGTGAGCGGGAGGGCCCAGATACGCAGTATTTT. Residues: CASSEREGPDTQYF.

A single count supports this clone. This rearrangement joins TRBV7-3 to TRBJ2-5; 8 bases map to TRBD2. Trimming took 5 bases from V and 5 from J; bases not matched to a gene: 4. The CDR3 totals 13 residues. Germline CDR1 is SGHTA and CDR2 is FQGTGA. The CDR3 loop is CASSPGTRETQYF. Written as DNA, the CDR3 is TGTGCCAGCAGCCCTGGGACTAGGGAGACCCAGTACTTC.

This clone was seen only once. This chain links TRBV2 with TRBJ1-6; weak D call: TRBD1 (5 bases). The CDR3 contains 15 residues. Germline V gene data show CDR1 as SNHLY and CDR2 as FYNNEI. Trimming cost V 8 bases and J 9 bases, with 20 bases left between them. The CDR3 loop is CASFDSRVLGSPLHF. The DNA of the CDR3 is TGTGCCAGCTTCGACTCCAGGGTTCTAGGTTCACCCCTCCACTTT. Using reference TRBV2 and TRBJ1-6 for the parts outside the CDR3, the full variable domain is EPEVTQTPSHQVTQMGQEVILRCVPISNHLYFYWYRQILGQKVEFLVSFYNNEISEKSEIFDDQFSVERPDGSNFTLKIRSTKLEDSAMYFCASFDSRVLGSPLHFGNGTRLTVT.

The chain combines TRBV18 with TRBJ2-7, with D uncertain. The CDR3 runs to 13 residues. Per germline, CDR1 KGHSH and CDR2 LQKENI. V was shortened by 5 bases and J by 5 bases, with 13 bases between the two germline ends. CDR3 residues: CASSVTEVHEQYF. The DNA for the CDR3 is TGTGCCAGCTCAGTTACAGAGGTCCACGAGCAGTACTTC.

The chain couples TRBV18 to TRBJ2-3; D uncertain. Germline-derived CDR1 and CDR2 are KGHSH and LQKENI. With 1 base removed from V and 5 bases from J, the gap between germline ends came to 10 bases. This CDR3 spans 14 amino acids. The CDR3 DNA reads as TGTGCCAGCTCACCACAGGGTCAAGGAGATACGCAGTATTTT. This encodes CASSPQGQGDTQYF.

This chain connects TRBV11-1 to TRBJ2-7, with 7 positions matching TRBD1. Unmatched junction bases numbered 8, after V lost 7 bases and J lost 2 bases. This CDR3 has 14 residues. Germline V gene sequence: CDR1 SGHAT, CDR2 FQDESV (reference sequence). The CDR3 protein is CASTKDTGAYEQYF. The CDR3 DNA is TGTGCCAGCACCAAAGATACAGGGGCCTACGAGCAGTACTTC.

The V and J genes are TRBV7-2 and TRBJ2-3; D possibly corresponds to TRBD2 (5 bases). V was shortened by 6 bases and J by 4 bases, with 17 bases between the two germline ends. The CDR3 runs 15 residues. CDR1 and CDR2 from the germline V gene are SGHTA and FQGNSA. This CDR3 reads CASSSNRDPSDTQYF. The CDR3 nucleotides read TGTGCCAGCAGTTCGAATCGGGATCCATCAGATACGCAGTATTTT. Full variable domain (remainder filled in from reference TRBV7-2 and TRBJ2-3): GAGVSQSPSNKVTEKGKDVELRCDPISGHTALYWYRQSLGQGLEFLIYFQGNSAPDKSGLPSDRFSAERTGGSVSTLTIQRTQQEDSAVYLCASSSNRDPSDTQYFGPGTRLTVL.

V and J are TRBV7-9 and TRBJ2-3, with 7 bases that match TRBD2. Germline CDR1 and CDR2: SEHNR and FQNEAQ (reference sequence). The V segment lost 2 bases and the J segment 0 bases; nucleotides outside the gene matches: 8. This CDR3 region has 17 residues. The CDR3 reads CASSLYDSGYSTDTQYF. The CDR3 nucleotides are TGTGCCAGCAGCTTATATGATAGCGGGTATAGCACAGATACGCAGTATTTT. The entire variable domain, with the rest obtained from reference TRBV7-9 and TRBJ2-3, is as follows: DTGVSQNPRHKITKRGQNVTFRCDPISEHNRLYWYRQTLGQGPEFLTYFQNEAQLEKSRLLSDRFSAERPKGSFSTLEIQRTEQGDSAMYLCASSLYDSGYSTDTQYFGPGTRLTVL.

V usage is TRBV9 and J usage is TRBJ2-7, with TRBD2 identical over 7 bases. Germline assignment: CDR1 SGDLS and CDR2 YYNGEE. V was clipped by 3 bases and J by 1 base; unmatched bases: 4. This CDR3 spans 14 amino acids. CDR3 sequence (DNA): TGTGCCAGCAGCGCGGGACTACAGTCCTACGAGCAGTACTTC. Translating gives CASSAGLQSYEQYF.

The genes are TRBV5-4 and TRBJ2-1; possibly TRBD2 for D (6 bases). Germline-derived CDR1 and CDR2 are SGHNT and YYREEE (reference sequence). The CDR3 has 15 residues. Trimming removed 3 bases from V and 5 bases from J, with 15 bases in between. CDR3 amino acids: CASSSRAGTDNEQFF. The CDR3 DNA reads TGTGCCAGCAGCTCAAGGGCGGGAACTGACAATGAGCAGTTCTTC.

This chain uses TRBV2 with TRBJ1-5; D is unresolved. V was cut by 4 bases and J by 2 bases, with 6 bases left in between. The CDR3 totals 13 residues. Germline CDR1 reads SNHLY; CDR2 reads FYNNEI. CDR3 protein: CASSAQGNQPQHF. In DNA, the CDR3 is TGTGCCAGCAGTGCGCAGGGCAATCAGCCCCAGCATTTT.

V gene TRBV9 combines with J gene TRBJ2-7; D is undetermined. CDR1 and CDR2 from the germline V gene are SGDLS and YYNGEE. Trimming shortened V by 0 bases and J by 0 bases, and 7 bases separated the two germline ends. The CDR3 is made up of 14 amino acids. The CDR3 DNA reads TGTGCCAGCAGCGTAGCAGACCACTCCTACGAGCAGTACTTC. Translated, it gives CASSVADHSYEQYF.

V is TRBV21-1 and J is TRBJ2-3; the table's D call of TRBD2 was not tested on the DNA. TRBV21-1 is given as a pseudogene. There are 15 residues in the CDR3. CDR3 loop: CAIGTSGLSTDTQYF. The CDR3 nucleotides are TGTGCCATTGGGACTAGCGGGCTTAGCACAGATACGCAGTATTTT.